This T cell receptor beta chain was observed in a study of blood T cell repertoires in COVID-19. The germline gives CDR1 SEHNR, CDR2 FQNEAQ (reference sequence). The CDR3 has 14 amino acids. J was trimmed by 2 bases and V by 7 bases; bases with no gene match: 6. Assay used: immunoSEQ multiplex PCR; TCRdb lists only in-frame clones, some missing. The sample has 350,000 to 400,000 clones, nearly 90% seen once. The receptor comes from a man aged 18 to 35 with active or convalescent COVID-19. Sequencing was performed on peripheral blood. The chain combines TRBV7-9 with TRBJ1-1; 8 bases map to TRBD1. The CDR3 DNA sequence: TGTGCCAGCACCAAATCAGGGGGCAACACTGAAGCTTTCTTT. Residues: CASTKSGGNTEAFF. The full variable domain, its missing parts supplied by reference TRBV7-9 and TRBJ1-1, is DTGVSQNPRHKITKRGQNVTFRCDPISEHNRLYWYRQTLGQGPEFLTYFQNEAQLEKSRLLSDRFSAERPKGSFSTLEIQRTEQGDSAMYLCASTKSGGNTEAFFGQGTRLTVV.